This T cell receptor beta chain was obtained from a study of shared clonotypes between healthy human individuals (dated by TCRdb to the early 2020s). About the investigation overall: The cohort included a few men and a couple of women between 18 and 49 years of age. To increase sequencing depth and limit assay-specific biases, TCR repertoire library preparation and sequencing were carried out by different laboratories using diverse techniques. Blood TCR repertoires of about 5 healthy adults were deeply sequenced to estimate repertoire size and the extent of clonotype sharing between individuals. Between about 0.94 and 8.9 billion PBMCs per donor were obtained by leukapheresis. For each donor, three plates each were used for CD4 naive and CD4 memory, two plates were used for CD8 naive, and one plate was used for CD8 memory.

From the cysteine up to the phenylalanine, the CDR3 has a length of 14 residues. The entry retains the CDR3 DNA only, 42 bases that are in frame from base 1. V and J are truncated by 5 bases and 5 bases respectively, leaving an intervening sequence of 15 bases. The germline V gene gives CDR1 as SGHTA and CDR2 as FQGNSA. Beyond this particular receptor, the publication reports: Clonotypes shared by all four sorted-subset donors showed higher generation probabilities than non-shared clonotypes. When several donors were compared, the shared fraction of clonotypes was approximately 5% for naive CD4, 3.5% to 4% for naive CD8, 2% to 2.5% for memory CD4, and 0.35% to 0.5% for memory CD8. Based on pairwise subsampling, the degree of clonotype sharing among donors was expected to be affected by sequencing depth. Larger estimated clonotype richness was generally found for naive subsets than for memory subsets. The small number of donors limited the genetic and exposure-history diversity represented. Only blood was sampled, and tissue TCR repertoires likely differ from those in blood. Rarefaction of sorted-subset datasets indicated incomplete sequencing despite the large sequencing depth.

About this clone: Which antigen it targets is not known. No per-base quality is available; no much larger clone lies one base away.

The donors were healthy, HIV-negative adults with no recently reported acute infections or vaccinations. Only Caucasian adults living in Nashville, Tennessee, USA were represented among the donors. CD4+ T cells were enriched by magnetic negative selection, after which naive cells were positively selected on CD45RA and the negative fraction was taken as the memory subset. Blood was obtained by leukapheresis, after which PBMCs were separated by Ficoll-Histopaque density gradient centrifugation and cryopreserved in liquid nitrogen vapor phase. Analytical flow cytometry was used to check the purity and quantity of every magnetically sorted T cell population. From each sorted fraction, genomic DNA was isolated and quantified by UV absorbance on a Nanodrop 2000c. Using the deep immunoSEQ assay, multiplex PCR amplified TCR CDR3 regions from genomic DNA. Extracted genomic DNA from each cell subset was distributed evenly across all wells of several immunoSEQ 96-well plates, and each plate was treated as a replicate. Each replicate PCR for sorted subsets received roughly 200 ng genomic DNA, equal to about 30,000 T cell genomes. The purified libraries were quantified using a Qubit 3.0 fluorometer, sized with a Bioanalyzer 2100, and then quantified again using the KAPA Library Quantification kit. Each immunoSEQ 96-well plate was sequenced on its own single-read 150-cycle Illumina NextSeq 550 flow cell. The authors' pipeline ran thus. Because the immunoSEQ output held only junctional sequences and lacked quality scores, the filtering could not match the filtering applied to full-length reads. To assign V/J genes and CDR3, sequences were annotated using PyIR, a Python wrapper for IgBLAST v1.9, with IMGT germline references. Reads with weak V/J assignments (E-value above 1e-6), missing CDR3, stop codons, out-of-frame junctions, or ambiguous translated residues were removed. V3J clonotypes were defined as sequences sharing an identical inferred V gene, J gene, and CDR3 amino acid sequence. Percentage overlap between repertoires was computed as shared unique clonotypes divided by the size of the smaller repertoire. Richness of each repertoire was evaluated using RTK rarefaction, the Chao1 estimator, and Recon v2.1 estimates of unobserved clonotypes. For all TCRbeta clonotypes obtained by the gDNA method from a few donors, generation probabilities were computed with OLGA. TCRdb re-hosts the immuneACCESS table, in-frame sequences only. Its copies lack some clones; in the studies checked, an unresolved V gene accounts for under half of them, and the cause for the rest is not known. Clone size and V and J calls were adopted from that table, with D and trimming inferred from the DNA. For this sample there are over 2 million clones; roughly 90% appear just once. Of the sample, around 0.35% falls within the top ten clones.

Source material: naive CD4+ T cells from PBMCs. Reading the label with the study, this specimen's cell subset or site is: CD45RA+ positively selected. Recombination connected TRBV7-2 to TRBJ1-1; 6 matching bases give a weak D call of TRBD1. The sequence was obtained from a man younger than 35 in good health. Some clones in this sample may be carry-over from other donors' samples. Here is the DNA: TGTGCCAGCAGCCCCGGGGGGCGGCCGACTGAAGCTTTCTTT. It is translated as CASSPGGRPTEAFF.